This TCR beta chain was sequenced for a study of breast tumors, draining lymph nodes, adjacent tissues. The study's findings and limits: Most tumor T cells seemingly derive from lymph node, then expand in tumor. Tumor repertoires ranked between lymph nodes and nontumor tissue in diversity, with V and J gene preferences.

TCRdb recomputed calls from the multiplex PCR reads with MiXCR, one row per CDR3 protein. The profile shows tens of thousands of distinct CDR3 sequences, around 30% of them singletons. This clonotype was recorded at least ten times. The antigen is undetermined. This CDR3 spans 16 amino acids. After removal of 4 bases from V and 13 bases from J, the junction contained 13 bases not matched to a gene. The V gene's germline CDR1 is SGHTS and CDR2 YDEGEE. Axillary draining lymph nodes of breast cancer patients supplied the node samples. The chain uses TRBV5-8 and TRBJ2-2; TRBD2 agrees at 13 bases. The sequenced sample was axillary lymph node tissue. The TCR originated in a female donor with breast cancer. Some clones in this sample may be carry-over from other donors' samples. The CDR3 DNA reads as TGTGCCAGCAGCAAAGGCGATGGACTAGCGGGAGATTGGCTGTTTTTT. Amino acid sequence: CASSKGDGLAGDWLFF.